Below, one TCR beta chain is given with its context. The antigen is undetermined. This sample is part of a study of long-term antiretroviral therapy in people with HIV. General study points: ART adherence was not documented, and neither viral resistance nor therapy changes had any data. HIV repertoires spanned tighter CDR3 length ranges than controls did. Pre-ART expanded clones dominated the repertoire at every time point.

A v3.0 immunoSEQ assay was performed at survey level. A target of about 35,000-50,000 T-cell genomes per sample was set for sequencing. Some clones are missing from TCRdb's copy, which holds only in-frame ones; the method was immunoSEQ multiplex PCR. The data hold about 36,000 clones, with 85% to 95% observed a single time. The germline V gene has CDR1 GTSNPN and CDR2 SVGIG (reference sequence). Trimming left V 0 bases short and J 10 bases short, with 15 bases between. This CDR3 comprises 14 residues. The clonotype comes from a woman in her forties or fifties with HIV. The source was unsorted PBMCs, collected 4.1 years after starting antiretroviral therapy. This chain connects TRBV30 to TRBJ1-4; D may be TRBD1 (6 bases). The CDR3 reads CAWSVGQGMGKLFF. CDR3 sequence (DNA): TGTGCCTGGAGTGTAGGCCAGGGGATGGGAAAACTGTTTTTT.